This record looks at one T cell receptor (beta chain) sequence and its context. The data originate from a study of blood T cell repertoires in COVID-19. For the study at large: The United States, Italy and Spain were the sources of the acute and convalescent COVID-19 samples. T cells, B-cell-depleted T cells, or PBMCs supplied cDNA or gDNA.

In the original analysis: Counts of nucleated cells, estimated from reference gene primer amplification, were obtained. Measured with immunoSEQ multiplex PCR; TCRdb has only the in-frame clones, and not every one. V and J calls and clone size follow that table, whereas D and trimming were derived from the DNA. Among a few hundred thousand clones, 83% were seen once, and the ten largest hold 0.95% to 1.5%. The trim removed 4 bases at V and 2 bases at J, leaving 4 bases unmatched. CDR1 and CDR2 from the germline V gene are SGHDT and YYEEEE. The CDR3 is 16 amino acids. The origin of this receptor is a woman aged 45-65 years with acute or convalescent COVID-19. The J gene is TRBJ2-3, the V gene TRBV5-6; 13 bases line up with TRBD2. The sample comprised peripheral blood. Written as DNA, the CDR3 is TGTGCCAGCAGCCAACTAGCGGGGGGGACCACAGATACGCAGTATTTT. Translation: CASSQLAGGTTDTQYF.